The 5 T cell receptor beta chains presented below share a single source sample, sequenced in a study of blood T cell repertoires in COVID-19. The data were produced by immunoSEQ multiplex PCR, yet TCRdb's version contains in-frame clones alone and is incomplete. The sample includes more than 200,000 clones, 75% to 90% of them seen just once. Source material: peripheral blood. The source of these receptors is a man aged 40-49 years with acute or convalescent COVID-19.

The chain carries TRBV28 and TRBJ2-2; 8 nucleotides align to TRBD1. This CDR3 is 17 amino acids long. CDR1 is MDHEN and CDR2 is SYDVKM in the germline V gene. With V trimmed by 1 base and J by 3 bases, 7 bases remained unmatched. Written as DNA, the CDR3 is TGTGCCAGCAGTTTATTGGACAGGGCGGCGGACACCGGGGAGCTGTTTTTT. Its translation: CASSLLDRAADTGELFF.

The chain is built from TRBV19 and TRBJ1-5; 7 nucleotides agree with TRBD1. Per the germline V gene, CDR1 is LNHDA and CDR2 is SQIVND (reference sequence). Germline trimming cut 3 bases from V and 4 bases from J; bases unmatched to any gene: 12. The CDR3 length is 17 residues. CDR3 region: CASSISRRPGGNQPQHF. The CDR3 bases are TGTGCCAGTAGTATCAGCCGCCGGCCAGGGGGAAATCAGCCCCAGCATTTT.

This chain joins TRBV7-9 and TRBJ2-3; 10 bases line up with TRBD2. The germline V gene has CDR1 SEHNR and CDR2 FQNEAQ (reference sequence). This CDR3 has 16 residues. After removal of 1 base from V and 5 bases from J, the junction contained 6 bases not matched to a gene. CDR3 protein: CASSLGLAGERDTQYF. CDR3 sequence (DNA): TGTGCCAGCAGCTTAGGGCTAGCGGGGGAGAGAGATACGCAGTATTTT.

The chain carries TRBV14 and TRBJ2-3; TRBD2 might be the D (5 bases). With 3 bases removed from V and 0 bases from J, the gap between germline ends came to 16 bases. The germline CDR1 and CDR2 sequences are SGHDN and FVKESK. This CDR3 spans 17 amino acids. Here the CDR3 DNA reads TGTGCCAGCAGCCACCCCCTAGGCGGGCTTAGCACAGATACGCAGTATTTT. Residues: CASSHPLGGLSTDTQYF.

This rearrangement joins TRBV10-1 to TRBJ2-3; possibly TRBD2 for D (6 bases). CDR1 is WNHNN, CDR2 SYGVQD, per germline (reference sequence). V was cut by 0 bases and J by 1 base, with 8 bases left in between. The CDR3 totals 15 residues. The DNA for the CDR3 is TGCGCCAGCAGTGAGTCCGGGACTCGCACAGATACGCAGTATTTT. Encoded protein: CASSESGTRTDTQYF.